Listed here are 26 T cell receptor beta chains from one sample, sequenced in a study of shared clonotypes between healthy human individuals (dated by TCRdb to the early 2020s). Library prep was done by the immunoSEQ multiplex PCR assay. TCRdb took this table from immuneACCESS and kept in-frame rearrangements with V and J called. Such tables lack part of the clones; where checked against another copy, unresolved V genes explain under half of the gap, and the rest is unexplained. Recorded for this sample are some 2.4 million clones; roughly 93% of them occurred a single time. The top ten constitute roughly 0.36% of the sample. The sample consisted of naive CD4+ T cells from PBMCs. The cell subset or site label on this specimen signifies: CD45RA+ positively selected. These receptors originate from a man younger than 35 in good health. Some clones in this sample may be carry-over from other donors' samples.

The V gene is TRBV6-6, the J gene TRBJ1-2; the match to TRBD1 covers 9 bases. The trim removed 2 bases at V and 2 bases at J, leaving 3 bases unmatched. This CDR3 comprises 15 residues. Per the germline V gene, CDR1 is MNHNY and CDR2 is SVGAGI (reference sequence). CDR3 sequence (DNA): TGTGCCAGCAGTTACGCCGGGACAGGGAACTATGGCTACACCTTC. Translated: CASSYAGTGNYGYTF.

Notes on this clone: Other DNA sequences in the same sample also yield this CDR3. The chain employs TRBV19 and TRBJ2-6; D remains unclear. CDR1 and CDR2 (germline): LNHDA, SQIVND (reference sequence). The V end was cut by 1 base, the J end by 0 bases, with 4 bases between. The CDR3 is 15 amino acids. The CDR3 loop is CASSIVNSGANVLTF. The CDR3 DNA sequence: TGTGCCAGTAGTATAGTAAACTCTGGGGCCAACGTCCTGACTTTC.

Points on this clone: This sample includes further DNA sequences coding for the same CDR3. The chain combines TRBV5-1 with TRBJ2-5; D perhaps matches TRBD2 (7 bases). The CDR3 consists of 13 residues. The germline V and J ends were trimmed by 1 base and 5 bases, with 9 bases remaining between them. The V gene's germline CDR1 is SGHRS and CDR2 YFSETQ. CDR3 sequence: CASSLKGGETQYF. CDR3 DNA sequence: TGCGCCAGCAGCTTGAAGGGGGGGGAGACCCAGTACTTC.

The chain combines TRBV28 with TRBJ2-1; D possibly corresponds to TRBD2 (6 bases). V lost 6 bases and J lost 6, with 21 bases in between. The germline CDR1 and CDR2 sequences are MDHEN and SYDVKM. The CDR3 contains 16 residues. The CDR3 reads CASRPSGAGRINEQFF. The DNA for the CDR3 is TGTGCCAGCAGGCCCTCTGGAGCGGGTAGAATCAATGAGCAGTTCTTC.

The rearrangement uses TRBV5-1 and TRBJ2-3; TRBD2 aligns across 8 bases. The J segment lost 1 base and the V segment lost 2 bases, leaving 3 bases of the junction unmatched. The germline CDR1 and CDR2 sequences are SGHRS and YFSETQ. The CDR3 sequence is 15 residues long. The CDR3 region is CASSFQRERTDTQYF. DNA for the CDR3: TGCGCCAGCAGCTTTCAGCGGGAGCGCACAGATACGCAGTATTTT.

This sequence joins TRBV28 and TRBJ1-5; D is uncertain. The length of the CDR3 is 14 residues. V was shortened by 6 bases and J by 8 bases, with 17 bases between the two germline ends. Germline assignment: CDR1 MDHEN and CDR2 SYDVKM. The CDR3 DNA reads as TGTGCCAGCAGCCTTGAGGGCCCCAGGAAGCCCCAGCATTTT. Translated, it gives CASSLEGPRKPQHF.

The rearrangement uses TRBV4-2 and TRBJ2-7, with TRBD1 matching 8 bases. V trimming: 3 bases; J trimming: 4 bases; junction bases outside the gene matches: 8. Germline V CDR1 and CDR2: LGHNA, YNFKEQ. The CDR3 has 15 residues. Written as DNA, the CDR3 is TGTGCCAGCAGCCAGCAAGGACAGGGCGATTACGAGCAGTACTTC. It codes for CASSQQGQGDYEQYF.

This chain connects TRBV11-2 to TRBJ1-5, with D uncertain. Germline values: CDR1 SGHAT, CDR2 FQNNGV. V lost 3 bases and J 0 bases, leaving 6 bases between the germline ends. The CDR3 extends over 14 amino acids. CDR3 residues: CASSLGYSNQPQHF. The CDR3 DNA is TGTGCCAGCAGCTTGGGTTATAGCAATCAGCCCCAGCATTTT.

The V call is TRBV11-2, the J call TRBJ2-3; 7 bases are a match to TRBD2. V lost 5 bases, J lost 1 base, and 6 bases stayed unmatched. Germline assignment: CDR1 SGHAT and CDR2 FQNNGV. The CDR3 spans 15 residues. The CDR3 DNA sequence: TGTGCCAGCAGCCGGGACTATCTCCGCACAGATACGCAGTATTTT. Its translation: CASSRDYLRTDTQYF.

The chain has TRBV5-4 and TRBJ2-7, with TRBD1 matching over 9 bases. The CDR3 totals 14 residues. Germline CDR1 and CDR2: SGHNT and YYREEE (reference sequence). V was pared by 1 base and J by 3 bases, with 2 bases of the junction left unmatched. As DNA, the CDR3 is TGTGCCAGCAGCTTGCAGGGACAGGGCTACGAGCAGTACTTC. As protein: CASSLQGQGYEQYF.

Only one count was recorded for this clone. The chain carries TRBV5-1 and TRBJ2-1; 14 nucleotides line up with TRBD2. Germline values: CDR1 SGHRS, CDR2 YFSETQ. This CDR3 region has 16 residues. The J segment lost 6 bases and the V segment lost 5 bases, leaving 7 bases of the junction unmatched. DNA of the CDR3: TGCGCCAGCAGTCCTTTCGGGACTAGCGGGAGCAATGAGCAGTTCTTC. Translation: CASSPFGTSGSNEQFF.

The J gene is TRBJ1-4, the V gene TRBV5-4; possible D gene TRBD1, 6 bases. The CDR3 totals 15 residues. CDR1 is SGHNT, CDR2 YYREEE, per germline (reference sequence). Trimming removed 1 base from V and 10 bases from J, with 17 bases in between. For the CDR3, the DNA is TGTGCCAGCAGCTTGTCTGGGGGCGGCCGGGGAAAACTGTTTTTT. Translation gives CASSLSGGGRGKLFF.

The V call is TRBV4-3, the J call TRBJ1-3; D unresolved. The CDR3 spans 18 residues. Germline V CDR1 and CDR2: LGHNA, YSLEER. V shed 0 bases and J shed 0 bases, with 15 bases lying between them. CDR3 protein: CASSQDWVGRYSGNTIYF. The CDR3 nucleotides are TGCGCCAGCAGCCAAGATTGGGTGGGCAGGTACTCTGGAAACACCATATATTTT.

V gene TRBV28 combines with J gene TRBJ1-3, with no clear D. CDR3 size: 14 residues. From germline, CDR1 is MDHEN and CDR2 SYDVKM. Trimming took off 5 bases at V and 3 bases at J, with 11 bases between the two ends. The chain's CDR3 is CASSLPIVGNTIYF. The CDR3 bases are TGTGCCAGCAGTCTTCCGATAGTTGGAAACACCATATATTTT.

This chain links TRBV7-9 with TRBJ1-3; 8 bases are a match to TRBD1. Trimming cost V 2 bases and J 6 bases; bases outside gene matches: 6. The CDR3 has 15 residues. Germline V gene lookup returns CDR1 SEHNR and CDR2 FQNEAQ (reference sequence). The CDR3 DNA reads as TGTGCCAGCAGCTTATTGGCAGGGGGCCTAAACACCATATATTTT. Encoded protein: CASSLLAGGLNTIYF.

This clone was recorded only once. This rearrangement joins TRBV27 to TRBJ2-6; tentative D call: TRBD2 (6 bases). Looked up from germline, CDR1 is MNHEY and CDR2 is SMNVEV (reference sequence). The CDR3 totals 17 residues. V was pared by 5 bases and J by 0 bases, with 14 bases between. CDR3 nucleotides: TGTGCCAGCAGTCTTATCTACGGGAGCTCTGGGGCCAACGTCCTGACTTTC. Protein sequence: CASSLIYGSSGANVLTF.

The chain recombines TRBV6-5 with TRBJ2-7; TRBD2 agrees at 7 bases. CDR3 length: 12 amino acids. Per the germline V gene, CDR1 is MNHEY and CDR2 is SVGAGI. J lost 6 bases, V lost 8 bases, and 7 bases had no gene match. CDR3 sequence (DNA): TGTGCCAGCGTCGGACTAGTAGGCGAGCAGTACTTC. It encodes CASVGLVGEQYF.

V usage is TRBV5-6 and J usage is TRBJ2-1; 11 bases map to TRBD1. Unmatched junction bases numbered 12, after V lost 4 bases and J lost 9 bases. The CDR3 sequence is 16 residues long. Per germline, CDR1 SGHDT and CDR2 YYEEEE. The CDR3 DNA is TGTGCCAGCAGCCTCTTCGTTGGACAGGGGGCAAGTGAGCAGTTCTTC. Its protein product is CASSLFVGQGASEQFF.

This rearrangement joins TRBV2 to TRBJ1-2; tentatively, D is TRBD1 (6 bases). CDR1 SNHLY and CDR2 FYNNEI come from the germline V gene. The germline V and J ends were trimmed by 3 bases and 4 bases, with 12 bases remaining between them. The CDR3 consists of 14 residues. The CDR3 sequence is CASSDAAGVYGYTF. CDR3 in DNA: TGTGCCAGCAGTGATGCGGCAGGGGTCTATGGCTACACCTTC.

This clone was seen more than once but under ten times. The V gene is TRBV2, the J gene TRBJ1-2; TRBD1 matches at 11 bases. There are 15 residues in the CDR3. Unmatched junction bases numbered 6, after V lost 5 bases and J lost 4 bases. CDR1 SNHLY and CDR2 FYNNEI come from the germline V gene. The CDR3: CASSSLGQGAYGYTF. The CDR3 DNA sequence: TGTGCCAGCAGTTCCCTAGGACAGGGGGCCTATGGCTACACCTTC.

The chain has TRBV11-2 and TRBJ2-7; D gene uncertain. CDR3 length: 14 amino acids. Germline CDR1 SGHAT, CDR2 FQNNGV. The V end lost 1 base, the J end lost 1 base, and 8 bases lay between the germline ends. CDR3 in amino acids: CASSLVKGSYEQYF. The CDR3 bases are TGTGCCAGCAGCTTAGTAAAGGGTTCCTACGAGCAGTACTTC.

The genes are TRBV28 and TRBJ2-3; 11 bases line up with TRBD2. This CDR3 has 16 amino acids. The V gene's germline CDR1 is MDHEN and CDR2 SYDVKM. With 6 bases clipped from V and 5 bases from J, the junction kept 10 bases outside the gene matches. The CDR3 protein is CASRGLAGGPRDTQYF. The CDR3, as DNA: TGTGCCAGCAGGGGGTTAGCGGGAGGGCCAAGAGATACGCAGTATTTT.

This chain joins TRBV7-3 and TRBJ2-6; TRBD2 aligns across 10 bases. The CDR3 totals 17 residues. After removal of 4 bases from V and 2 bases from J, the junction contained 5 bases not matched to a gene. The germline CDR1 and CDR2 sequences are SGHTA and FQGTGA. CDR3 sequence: CASSWTSGYPGANVLTF. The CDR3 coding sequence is TGTGCCAGCAGCTGGACTAGCGGATACCCTGGGGCCAACGTCCTGACTTTC.

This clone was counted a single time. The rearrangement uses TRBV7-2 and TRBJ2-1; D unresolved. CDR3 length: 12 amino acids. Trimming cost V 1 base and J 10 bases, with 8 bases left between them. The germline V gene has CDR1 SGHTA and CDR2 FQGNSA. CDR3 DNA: TGTGCCAGCAGCTTAGAGGCCGGGGAGCAGTTCTTC. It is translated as CASSLEAGEQFF. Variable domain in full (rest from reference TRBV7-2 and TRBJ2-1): GAGVSQSPSNKVTEKGKDVELRCDPISGHTALYWYRQSLGQGLEFLIYFQGNSAPDKSGLPSDRFSAERTGGSVSTLTIQRTQQEDSAVYLCASSLEAGEQFFGPGTRLTVL.

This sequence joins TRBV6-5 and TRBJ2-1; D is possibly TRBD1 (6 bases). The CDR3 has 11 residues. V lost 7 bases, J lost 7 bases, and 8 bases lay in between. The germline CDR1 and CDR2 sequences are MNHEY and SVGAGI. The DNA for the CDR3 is TGTGCCAGCACAGGGGTAAATGAGCAGTTCTTC. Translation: CASTGVNEQFF.

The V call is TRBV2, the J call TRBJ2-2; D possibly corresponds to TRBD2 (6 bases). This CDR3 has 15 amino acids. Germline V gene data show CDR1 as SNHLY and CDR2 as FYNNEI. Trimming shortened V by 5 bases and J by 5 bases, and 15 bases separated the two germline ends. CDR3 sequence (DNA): TGTGCCAGCAGTCCCTACAGCGGGTTAACCGGGGAGCTGTTTTTT. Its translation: CASSPYSGLTGELFF.